Each of the 26 T cell receptor beta chains below was sequenced from the same sample in a study of blood T cell repertoires in COVID-19. This table comes from immunoSEQ multiplex PCR, and its TCRdb copy is limited to in-frame clones, with some not included. The sample yields 150,000 to 250,000 clones, 94% seen once. The specimen sequenced was peripheral blood. These receptors came from a man younger than 45 with COVID-19, enrolled during active disease.

CDR3 loop: CASSPWTSGGPYNEQFF. Written as DNA, the CDR3 is TGTGCCAGCAGTCCGTGGACTAGCGGGGGCCCCTACAATGAGCAGTTCTTC. The chain links TRBV6-6 to TRBJ2-1; TRBD2 matches 13 bases. V lost 5 bases, J lost 2 bases, and 6 bases stayed unmatched. CDR3 size: 17 residues. The germline V gene has CDR1 MNHNY and CDR2 SVGAGI (reference sequence).

The chain couples TRBV2 to TRBJ1-3; no firm D call. V shed 6 bases and J shed 0 bases, with 12 bases lying between them. This CDR3 region has 15 residues. CDR1 is SNHLY and CDR2 is FYNNEI in the germline V gene. In DNA form, the CDR3 reads TGTGCCAGCAGGTCCTCCTCCCTCTCTGGAAACACCATATATTTT. It is translated as CASRSSSLSGNTIYF.

The rearrangement links TRBV12-3 or TRBV12-4 to TRBJ1-2, with TRBD1 matching 7 bases. This CDR3 comprises 13 residues. V shed 3 bases, J shed 8 bases, and the junction held 6 bases outside the gene matches. CDR3 sequence: CASSLIQGNGYTF. CDR3 bases: TGTGCCAGCAGTTTGATACAGGGGAACGGCTACACCTTC.

The gene calls are TRBV11-2 and TRBJ2-1; 9 bases are a match to TRBD2. CDR3 size: 16 residues. CDR1 and CDR2 (germline): SGHAT, FQNNGV. Trimming removed 2 bases from V and 1 base from J; junction bases left unmatched: 3. CDR3 loop: CASSLPSGGSYNEQFF. DNA for the CDR3: TGTGCCAGCAGCTTACCCAGCGGGGGGTCCTACAATGAGCAGTTCTTC.

The CDR3 loop is CAIRGARGGTEAFF. The DNA for the CDR3 is TGTGCCATCAGGGGCGCCAGGGGCGGGACTGAAGCTTTCTTT. The chain couples TRBV10-3 to TRBJ1-1, with TRBD1 as a possible D gene (6 bases). CDR1 and CDR2 (germline): ENHRY, SYGVKD. The CDR3 spans 14 residues. Between the trimmed V and J ends, which lost 6 bases and 5 bases, there was a span of 16 bases.

The chain has TRBV4-2 and TRBJ2-1; 7 bases fit TRBD2. CDR1 and CDR2 from the germline V gene are LGHNA and YNFKEQ. The V gene end was trimmed by 4 bases and the J gene end by 1 base; junction bases not matched to a gene: 4. There are 15 residues in the CDR3. CDR3 amino acids: CASSLWGGSYNEQFF. Written as DNA, the CDR3 is TGTGCCAGCAGCCTTTGGGGGGGGTCCTACAATGAGCAGTTCTTC.

The V and J genes are TRBV7-6 and TRBJ2-3, with TRBD1 matching 8 bases. Germline CDR1 is SGHVS and CDR2 is FNYEAQ. The CDR3 extends over 15 amino acids. J lost 0 bases, V lost 5 bases, and 4 bases had no gene match. The CDR3 DNA sequence: TGTGCCAGCAGCCCTCGGACAGGGAGCACAGATACGCAGTATTTT. The encoded protein is CASSPRTGSTDTQYF.

This clone occurred once. The CDR3 spells CAISDGDRGYEQYF. For the CDR3, the DNA is TGTGCCATCAGTGACGGGGACAGGGGCTACGAGCAGTACTTC. The chain links TRBV10-3 to TRBJ2-7, with TRBD1 matching 10 bases. V was pared by 3 bases and J by 3 bases, with 2 bases of the junction left unmatched. Germline values: CDR1 ENHRY, CDR2 SYGVKD. The CDR3 runs 14 residues.

V and J are TRBV7-6 and TRBJ2-5; 12 bases fit TRBD2. With V trimmed by 7 bases and J by 5 bases, 5 bases remained unmatched. The germline V gene encodes CDR1 SGHVS and CDR2 FNYEAQ. CDR3 size: 14 residues. The CDR3 DNA sequence: TGTGCCAGCAACCCGACTAGCGGGGGCGAGACCCAGTACTTC. It encodes CASNPTSGGETQYF.

CDR3 in amino acids: CASSRSLRGDGNQPQHF. CDR3 coding DNA: TGTGCCAGCAGCCGATCTCTACGGGGGGACGGCAATCAGCCCCAGCATTTT. This chain joins TRBV3-1 (or the pseudogene TRBV3-2) and TRBJ1-5, with D possibly being TRBD1 (5 bases). The CDR3 spans 17 residues. V was trimmed by 4 bases and J by 2 bases, leaving 18 bases between them. Germline values: CDR1 LGHDT, CDR2 YNNKEL (reference sequence).

V usage is TRBV7-2 and J usage is TRBJ1-5; the D is unclear. The germline V and J ends were trimmed by 0 bases and 3 bases, with 21 bases remaining between them. Germline loops: CDR1 SGHTA, CDR2 FQGNSA. The CDR3 length is 19 residues. The CDR3 DNA sequence: TGTGCCAGCAGCTTAGCTAGAGGTACCGGGTTATCCCACAATCAGCCCCAGCATTTT. This encodes CASSLARGTGLSHNQPQHF.

This chain links TRBV7-9 with TRBJ1-2; TRBD1 is a possible D gene (5 bases). Germline V gives CDR1 SEHNR, CDR2 FQNEAQ (reference sequence). CDR3 length: 15 residues. V gave up 7 bases and J gave up 6 bases, with 21 bases separating them. The CDR3 region has the DNA TGTGCCAGCACCCCGGTTGGGGGGAGATGGGATGGCTACACCTTC. Translated, it gives CASTPVGGRWDGYTF.

The rearrangement uses TRBV5-1 and TRBJ1-1; the D is unclear. V was clipped by 2 bases and J by 2 bases, with 40 bases between them. The length of the CDR3 is 24 residues. The germline gives CDR1 SGHRS, CDR2 YFSETQ. The CDR3 loop is CASSFTAVFSAETPLADSNTEAFF. The CDR3, as DNA: TGCGCCAGCAGCTTTACGGCGGTGTTTTCTGCGGAAACCCCACTCGCGGACTCTAACACTGAAGCTTTCTTT.

In this sample, this clone turned up once. The rearrangement links TRBV6-5 to TRBJ2-5; TRBD2 matches 11 bases. Germline-derived CDR1 and CDR2 are MNHEY and SVGAGI. CDR3 length equals 16 residues. V dropped 4 bases and J dropped 1; count of bases not matched to a gene: 5. CDR3 protein: CASSSTSGGLQETQYF. CDR3 sequence (DNA): TGTGCCAGCAGTTCCACTAGCGGGGGCCTCCAAGAGACCCAGTACTTC.

The rearrangement uses TRBV6-1 and TRBJ2-1, with D perhaps TRBD1 (6 bases). V lost 0 bases, J lost 4 bases, and 10 bases lay in between. The CDR3 is 15 amino acids. CDR1 and CDR2 (germline): MNHNS, SASEGT. The CDR3: CASSEAGATYNEQFF. The CDR3 nucleotides read TGTGCCAGCAGTGAAGCGGGGGCGACATACAATGAGCAGTTCTTC.

This chain links TRBV4-1 with TRBJ1-6; D gene ambiguous. Trimming cost V 2 bases and J 10 bases, with 15 bases left between them. This CDR3 has 15 residues. Germline CDR1 is MGHRA and CDR2 is YSYEKL. CDR3 DNA sequence: TGCGCCAGCAGCCAATTCAACCAAGAGGAGTCACCCCTCCACTTT. It translates to CASSQFNQEESPLHF.

The chain carries TRBV9 and TRBJ2-2, with D tentatively TRBD2 (6 bases). The V end was cut by 0 bases, the J end by 4 bases, with 13 bases between. This CDR3 contains 16 residues. Germline lookup yields CDR1 SGDLS and CDR2 YYNGEE. The CDR3 loop reads CASSVAGGDLTGELFF. In DNA, the CDR3 is TGTGCCAGCAGCGTAGCGGGCGGGGACCTCACCGGGGAGCTGTTTTTT.

This clone appeared once. The chain employs TRBV30 and TRBJ1-5, with a tentative D call TRBD1 (5 bases). The CDR3 runs to 13 residues. Germline V gene lookup returns CDR1 GTSNPN and CDR2 SVGIG (reference sequence). V shed 1 base and J shed 4 bases, with 8 bases lying between them. DNA of the CDR3: TGTGCCTGGAGTGGGGAGGGGAATCAGCCCCAGCATTTT. Amino acid sequence: CAWSGEGNQPQHF.

This chain connects TRBV4-1 to TRBJ2-5; D is ambiguous. V lost 6 bases and J 2 bases, leaving 10 bases between the germline ends. The CDR3 extends over 13 amino acids. Germline assignment: CDR1 MGHRA and CDR2 YSYEKL. The CDR3, as DNA: TGCGCCAGCAGTAGACTGTCTCAAGAGACCCAGTACTTC. Protein: CASSRLSQETQYF.

This sequence joins TRBV18 and TRBJ1-6; no definite D call. Germline V lookup: CDR1 KGHSH, CDR2 LQKENI. This CDR3 is built from 13 residues. Trimming shortened V by 4 bases and J by 7 bases, and 8 bases separated the two germline ends. CDR3 bases: TGTGCCAGCTCACGCGGTCCCAATTCACCCCTCCACTTT. This sequence encodes CASSRGPNSPLHF.

J is TRBJ1-5 and V is TRBV6-1; D not certain. The CDR3 loop spans 13 amino acids. Trimming shortened V by 3 bases and J by 5 bases, and 8 bases separated the two germline ends. The germline gives CDR1 MNHNS, CDR2 SASEGT. The CDR3 DNA is TGTGCCAGCAGTGAGGAGGTACATCAGCCCCAGCATTTT. This codes for CASSEEVHQPQHF.

The chain employs TRBV12-5 and TRBJ2-1; TRBD1 is a possible D gene (5 bases). There are 16 residues in the CDR3. Trimming cost V 0 bases and J 1 base, with 10 bases left between them. CDR1 is LGHNT, CDR2 FRNRAP, per germline. CDR3 bases: TGTGCTAGTGGTTTGGTAATACAGGTTTCCTACAATGAGCAGTTCTTC. As protein: CASGLVIQVSYNEQFF.

CDR3 sequence: CASRPGGLNTEAFF. CDR3 sequence (DNA): TGCGCCAGCAGACCCGGCGGGCTGAACACTGAAGCTTTCTTT. The chain couples TRBV10-2 to TRBJ1-1; unclear D gene. Trimming took 6 bases from V and 0 from J, leaving 11 bases between them. This CDR3 comprises 14 residues. CDR1 WSHSY and CDR2 SAAADI come from the germline V gene.

The chain recombines TRBV19 with TRBJ2-2; tentatively, D is TRBD2 (5 bases). Germline CDR1 and CDR2: LNHDA and SQIVND (reference sequence). This CDR3 has 16 amino acids. V shed 7 bases and J shed 5 bases, with 20 bases lying between them. CDR3 DNA: TGTGCCAGTACCTCGTCACGGACTCACATAACCGGGGAGCTGTTTTTT. This translates into CASTSSRTHITGELFF.

This rearrangement joins TRBV27 to TRBJ2-3, with D uncertain. Trimming left V 3 bases short and J 1 base short, with 11 bases between. The CDR3 extends over 15 amino acids. In germline, CDR1 is MNHEY, CDR2 SMNVEV (reference sequence). The CDR3 DNA sequence: TGTGCCAGCAGTTTGCCCGGAGTAGGCACAGATACGCAGTATTTT. Its translation: CASSLPGVGTDTQYF.

This clone came up once. For the CDR3, the DNA is TGTGCCAGCGGGAGACAGGGGGTACTCACTAGCACAGATACGCAGTATTTT. This translates into CASGRQGVLTSTDTQYF. The genes are TRBV27 and TRBJ2-3, with 9 bases matching TRBD1. Germline CDR1 and CDR2: MNHEY and SMNVEV (reference sequence). This CDR3 is 17 amino acids long. V shed 8 bases and J 0 bases; nucleotides not matched to a gene: 12.